The sequence of this T cell receptor beta chain was determined in a study of cytomegalovirus exposure and HLA in healthy donors. The repertoire was sequenced with immunoSEQ multiplex PCR; TCRdb's copy has only in-frame clones and lacks some. The data contain about 82,000 clones, approximately 93% of them singletons. In regard to this clone: Its antigen remains unidentified.

Study-wide results and caveats: Reported results showed that the classifier diagnosed cytomegalovirus status with high specificity and sensitivity. Associated with cytomegalovirus, according to the listing, were 150 to 200 TCR beta chains.

Between the trimmed V and J ends, which lost 4 bases and 5 bases, there was a span of 18 bases. The V gene's germline CDR1 is KGHSH and CDR2 LQKENI. The CDR3 has 17 residues. The donors were in the 120-subject validation cohort, distinct from the roughly 600-subject first cohort. Sequenced sample: PBMCs. The receptor was derived from a man younger than 30 in good health and CMV-seronegative. The chain is built from TRBV18 and TRBJ1-6; maybe TRBD1 (6 bases). The CDR3 region has the DNA TGTGCCAGCTCACTGACGCCCCGGACAGCCGATAATTCACCCCTCCACTTT. Translation: CASSLTPRTADNSPLHF.